This T cell receptor beta chain stems from a study of identical twins. Healthy Caucasians alone served as donors. Template switching, a step in the protocol, added a universal primer site, and cDNA carried unique molecular identifiers. Each CDR3 protein is one row after TCRdb ran MiXCR on the 5' RACE reads. This sample carries some 1,600,000 distinct CDR3 sequences, around a third of them seen once, and the ten largest clones take approximately 0.29%. The CDR3 is made up of 18 amino acids, end residues included. Points on this clonotype: No DNA is shown, since the ends of the CDR3 on it are uncertain; the CDR3 is the one TCRdb lists.

The sample comprised cord blood. The receptor's source is a newborn girl in good health. The chain uses TRBV21-1 and TRBJ2-3; the table names TRBD2, a call not compared with the DNA. TRBV21-1 is termed a pseudogene. The CDR3 protein is CASSKWGTGTRRTDTQYF.